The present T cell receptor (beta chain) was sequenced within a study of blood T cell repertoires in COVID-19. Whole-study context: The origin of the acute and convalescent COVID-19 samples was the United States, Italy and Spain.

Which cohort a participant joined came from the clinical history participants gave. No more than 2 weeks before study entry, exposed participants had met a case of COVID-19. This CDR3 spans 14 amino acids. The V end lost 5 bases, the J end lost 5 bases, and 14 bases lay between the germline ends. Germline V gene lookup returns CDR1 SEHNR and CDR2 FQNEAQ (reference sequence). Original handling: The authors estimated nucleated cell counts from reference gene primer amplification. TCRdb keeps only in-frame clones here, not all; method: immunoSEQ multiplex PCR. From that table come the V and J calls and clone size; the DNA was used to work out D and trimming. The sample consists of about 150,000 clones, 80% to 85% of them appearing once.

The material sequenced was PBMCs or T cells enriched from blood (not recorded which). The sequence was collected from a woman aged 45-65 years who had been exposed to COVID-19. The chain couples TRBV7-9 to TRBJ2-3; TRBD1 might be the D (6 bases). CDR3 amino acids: CASSPRTAQDTQYF. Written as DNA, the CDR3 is TGTGCCAGCAGCCCCAGGACAGCACAAGATACGCAGTATTTT.